A selection of T cell receptor beta chains follows, all from one sample in a study of identifying expanded T cells in peripheral blood. Sequencing was performed with immunoSEQ multiplex PCR; in TCRdb, only in-frame clones are kept and a portion is missing. The sample holds nearly 60,000 clones, roughly 89% seen once. The sequenced sample consisted of blood. Receptors were obtained from a person aged 18 to 75 in good health. Each CDR3 is given with its conserved first and last residue. Each record gives: D gene, J gene, clone size, V gene, CDR3 DNA, CDR3 protein. D genes are given only for firm matches. Part of the rows lack a size; the others show once, few, many or a class for expanded clones.

D: NA
J: TRBJ1-2
size: NA
V: TRBV4-1
DNA: TGCGCCAGCAGCCCCGAGGGGAGGGAAGGAGGGAGCTACACCTTC
CDR3: CASSPEGREGGSYTF

D: NA
J: TRBJ2-7
size: NA
V: TRBV7-2
DNA: TGTGCCAGCAGCTCATACCCAGGGGCCTACGAGCAGTACTTC
CDR3: CASSSYPGAYEQYF

D: NA
J: TRBJ2-7
size: NA
V: TRBV5-1
DNA: TGCGCCAGCAGCACAACCGGGACGGATCGGAGCGAGCAGTACTTC
CDR3: CASSTTGTDRSEQYF

D: NA
J: TRBJ2-3
size: NA
V: TRBV19
DNA: TGTGCCAGTAGTATTGTCCCAGGGGTTGTGGCAGATACGCAGTATTTT
CDR3: CASSIVPGVVADTQYF

D: NA
J: TRBJ2-3
size: NA
V: TRBV28
DNA: TGTGCCAGCAGTTCCCCTTGGGGGGGTACGGGGGGCCAGCCAGATACGCAGTATTTT
CDR3: CASSSPWGGTGGQPDTQYF

D: NA
J: TRBJ1-5
size: NA
V: TRBV21-1
DNA: TGTGCCAGCAGCGAGGGCCTAAGAAACGAAGGGAGCAATCAGCCCCAGCATTTT
CDR3: CASSEGLRNEGSNQPQHF

D: NA
J: TRBJ2-7
size: NA
V: TRBV6-6
DNA: TGTGCCAGCAGGGGAACGGGGACGGGGGTCTACGAGCAGTACTTC
CDR3: CASRGTGTGVYEQYF

D: TRBD1
J: TRBJ1-3
size: NA
V: TRBV9
DNA: TGTGCCAGCAGCGTGGGACAGGGAATTGGAAACACCATATATTTT
CDR3: CASSVGQGIGNTIYF

D: NA
J: TRBJ2-7
size: NA
V: TRBV4-1
DNA: TGCGCCAGCAGCCAGACTCAGGGAGGTAGCTACGAGCAGTACTTC
CDR3: CASSQTQGGSYEQYF

D: NA
J: TRBJ2-5
size: NA
V: TRBV5-1
DNA: TGCGCCAGCAGCTCATGGGCGACGGAGACCCAGTACTTC
CDR3: CASSSWATETQYF

D: NA
J: TRBJ1-2
size: once
V: TRBV7-8
DNA: TGTGCCAGCAGCGACAGGAATGGCTACACCTTC
CDR3: CASSDRNGYTF

D: NA
J: TRBJ2-5
size: NA
V: TRBV5-5
DNA: TGTGCCAGCAGCTTGGTACAGGGAGTAGAGACCCAGTACTTC
CDR3: CASSLVQGVETQYF

D: NA
J: TRBJ1-1
size: NA
V: TRBV15
DNA: TGTGCCACCAGCAGCAACGCCGATTTTACGAACACTGAAGCTTTCTTT
CDR3: CATSSNADFTNTEAFF

D: NA
J: TRBJ2-7
size: NA
V: TRBV5-1
DNA: TGCGCCAGCAGCTTGGTACCCAGGGGCTACGAGCAGTACTTC
CDR3: CASSLVPRGYEQYF

D: NA
J: TRBJ2-7
size: NA
V: TRBV5-6
DNA: TGTGCCAGCAGCTTGGTACAAGTCTACGAGCAGTACTTC
CDR3: CASSLVQVYEQYF

D: TRBD2
J: TRBJ2-1
size: NA
V: TRBV9
DNA: TGTGCCAGCAGCGCCCTAGTAAGCGGGAGCGATGAGCAGTTCTTC
CDR3: CASSALVSGSDEQFF

D: NA
J: TRBJ1-5
size: NA
V: TRBV7-2
DNA: TGTGCCAGCAGCCCCCATAGCGTCGGGTTAAATCAGCCCCAGCATTTT
CDR3: CASSPHSVGLNQPQHF

D: NA
J: TRBJ2-7
size: NA
V: TRBV6-5
DNA: TGTGCCAGCACCACCCCCCTAAGGGGATTCTACGAGCAGTACTTC
CDR3: CASTTPLRGFYEQYF

D: TRBD2
J: TRBJ2-5
size: few
V: TRBV7-2
DNA: TGTGCCAGCAGCTACCAGACTAGCGGGAGGACTATCCAAGAGACCCAGTACTTC
CDR3: CASSYQTSGRTIQETQYF

D: NA
J: TRBJ2-7
size: once
V: TRBV6-5
DNA: TGTGCCAGCAGTTACTCGGGGGTCCACTACGAGCAGTACTTC
CDR3: CASSYSGVHYEQYF

D: NA
J: TRBJ1-5
size: few
V: TRBV14
DNA: TGTGCCAGCAGCCAAGCTTTAAGTCAGCCCCAGCATTTT
CDR3: CASSQALSQPQHF

D: TRBD1
J: TRBJ2-5
size: NA
V: TRBV6-1
DNA: TGTGCCAGCAGCCGCTTCGGGACAGGAGAGACCCAGTACTTC
CDR3: CASSRFGTGETQYF

D: TRBD2
J: TRBJ2-1
size: NA
V: TRBV6-1
DNA: TGTGCCAGCAGTACTAGCGGGGGTTACAATGAGCAGTTCTTC
CDR3: CASSTSGGYNEQFF

D: TRBD1
J: TRBJ2-4
size: NA
V: TRBV19
DNA: TGTGCCAGTAGTATAGGAACAGGGGGGACCCAAAAACTCATTCAGTACTTC
CDR3: CASSIGTGGTQKLIQYF

D: NA
J: TRBJ1-6
size: NA
V: TRBV5-1
DNA: TGCGCCAGCAGCTTGGCGGGAGGGGTGGTCGGTACACCCCTCCACTTT
CDR3: CASSLAGGVVGTPLHF

D: NA
J: TRBJ2-5
size: NA
V: TRBV14
DNA: TGTGCCAGCAGCCAAGAAGTAGCAGCCTCCCAGTACTTC
CDR3: CASSQEVAASQYF

D: NA
J: TRBJ2-1
size: once
V: TRBV6-5
DNA: TGTGCCAGCAGTTGGAGCGGCTCTGATGAGCAGTTCTTC
CDR3: CASSWSGSDEQFF

D: TRBD2
J: TRBJ2-1
size: NA
V: TRBV7-6
DNA: TGTGCCAGCAGCTTACTCCCCAGCGGGGGTGGCAATGAGCAGTTCTTC
CDR3: CASSLLPSGGGNEQFF

D: TRBD1
J: TRBJ2-3
size: NA
V: TRBV18
DNA: TGTGCCAGCTCACGAACGAGACAGGGAGGCACAGATACGCAGTATTTT
CDR3: CASSRTRQGGTDTQYF

D: TRBD2
J: TRBJ2-7
size: NA
V: TRBV11-2
DNA: TGTGCCAGCAGGTCGGGAGGGGATGGCCTCAGCTCCTACGAGCAGTACTTC
CDR3: CASRSGGDGLSSYEQYF

D: TRBD2
J: TRBJ2-3
size: NA
V: TRBV19
DNA: TGTGCCAGTAGTCCAGAAAGACTAGCGGGGGGTCAGGATACGCAGTATTTT
CDR3: CASSPERLAGGQDTQYF

D: NA
J: TRBJ1-3
size: few
V: TRBV28
DNA: TGTGCCAGCAGTTTGGCCGCACGGAACACCATATATTTT
CDR3: CASSLAARNTIYF

D: NA
J: TRBJ2-7
size: NA
V: TRBV11-3
DNA: TGTGCCAGCAGCTTAGGTAGGGGACGGGACGAGCAGTACTTC
CDR3: CASSLGRGRDEQYF

D: NA
J: TRBJ2-7
size: NA
V: TRBV28
DNA: TGTGCCAGCAGTTTAGGGCTACTCCCCTACGAGCAGTACTTC
CDR3: CASSLGLLPYEQYF

D: NA
J: TRBJ1-1
size: NA
V: TRBV29-1
DNA: TGCAGTGGTTCCCGGGGAGGGGTCGTGAACACTGAAGCTTTCTTT
CDR3: CSGSRGGVVNTEAFF

D: NA
J: TRBJ2-1
size: NA
V: TRBV4-1
DNA: TGCGCCAGCAGCATAGGAGCCCTCCGCTCCTACAATGAGCAGTTCTTC
CDR3: CASSIGALRSYNEQFF

D: TRBD1
J: TRBJ2-6
size: NA
V: TRBV14
DNA: TGTGCCAGCAGCCTCGGGACAGGTGATCCTGGGGCCAACGTCCTGACTTTC
CDR3: CASSLGTGDPGANVLTF

D: NA
J: TRBJ2-1
size: NA
V: TRBV7-7
DNA: TGTGCCAGCAGTCTCGGACCGAACAATGAGCAGTTCTTC
CDR3: CASSLGPNNEQFF

D: NA
J: TRBJ1-1
size: NA
V: TRBV5-6
DNA: TGTGCCAGCAGCTTGATAGGGGTAGTGACTGAAGCTTTCTTT
CDR3: CASSLIGVVTEAFF

D: NA
J: TRBJ1-1
size: once
V: TRBV18
DNA: TGTGCCAGCTTCCAGTCGCAGGGTGGCTTGGGGAACACTGAAGCTTTCTTT
CDR3: CASFQSQGGLGNTEAFF

D: NA
J: TRBJ2-7
size: NA
V: TRBV28
DNA: TGTGCCAGCAGTTTTGAGGGATTCGAGCAGTACTTC
CDR3: CASSFEGFEQYF

D: TRBD1
J: TRBJ2-2
size: NA
V: TRBV7-8
DNA: TGTGCCAGCAGCCCTCGGACAGGGTCTGGCGGGGAGCTGTTTTTT
CDR3: CASSPRTGSGGELFF

D: NA
J: TRBJ1-2
size: NA
V: TRBV19
DNA: TGTGCCAGTAGTATAGATCTCCAGGCGGGGGGCTACACCTTC
CDR3: CASSIDLQAGGYTF

D: NA
J: TRBJ1-1
size: NA
V: TRBV5-8
DNA: TGTGCCAGCGGACAATGGGCGGAAGCTTTCTTT
CDR3: CASGQWAEAFF

D: NA
J: TRBJ1-1
size: large
V: TRBV5-4
DNA: TGTGCCAGCAGCTTGGGAGGGGGGCTGAACACTGAAGCTTTCTTT
CDR3: CASSLGGGLNTEAFF

D: NA
J: TRBJ1-5
size: NA
V: TRBV4-3
DNA: TGCGCCAGCAGCCGGGATTATACTCAGCCCCAGCATTTT
CDR3: CASSRDYTQPQHF

D: TRBD2
J: TRBJ2-1
size: NA
V: TRBV7-9
DNA: TGTGCCAGCAGCTTCCGGGACTACTTCGATGAGCAGTTCTTC
CDR3: CASSFRDYFDEQFF

D: NA
J: TRBJ1-1
size: once
V: TRBV4-3
DNA: TGCGCCAGCAGCCAATTGTCGGGGGGCGCGGCTGAAGCTTTCTTT
CDR3: CASSQLSGGAAEAFF

D: NA
J: TRBJ1-2
size: NA
V: TRBV4-3
DNA: TGCGCCAGCAGCCAAGAGTCCGGGGAATATGGCTACACCTTC
CDR3: CASSQESGEYGYTF

D: NA
J: TRBJ1-5
size: NA
V: TRBV15
DNA: TGTGCCACCAGCAGAGAGGAAGGCAGGCGATTTAGCAATCAGCCCCAGCATTTT
CDR3: CATSREEGRRFSNQPQHF

D: TRBD1
J: TRBJ1-2
size: NA
V: TRBV2
DNA: TGTGCCAGCACCCGGGACAGGGGGCCTTATGGCTACACCTTC
CDR3: CASTRDRGPYGYTF

D: NA
J: TRBJ1-4
size: NA
V: TRBV28
DNA: TGTGCCAGCAGAGGACCGTTATTTAATGAAAAACTGTTTTTT
CDR3: CASRGPLFNEKLFF

D: NA
J: TRBJ2-7
size: NA
V: TRBV18
DNA: TGTGCCAGCTCACCAAGTGTCTACGAGCAGTACTTC
CDR3: CASSPSVYEQYF

D: NA
J: TRBJ1-5
size: NA
V: TRBV7-2
DNA: TGTGCCAGCAGCACCACCGGAACCCAGTTCGGCAATCAGCCCCAGCATTTT
CDR3: CASSTTGTQFGNQPQHF

D: NA
J: TRBJ1-2
size: NA
V: TRBV6-6
DNA: TGTGCCAGCAGTTCTGCGGACCGCTCACGGGGGGATGGCTACACCTTC
CDR3: CASSSADRSRGDGYTF

D: NA
J: TRBJ2-5
size: NA
V: TRBV29-1
DNA: TGCAGCGTTGAGGGCCCCGGTTGGGAAGAGACCCAGTACTTC
CDR3: CSVEGPGWEETQYF

D: NA
J: TRBJ1-2
size: NA
V: TRBV6-5
DNA: TGTGCCAGCAGTTACTCCCAGATGGCAGGGGAAGGCTACACCTTC
CDR3: CASSYSQMAGEGYTF